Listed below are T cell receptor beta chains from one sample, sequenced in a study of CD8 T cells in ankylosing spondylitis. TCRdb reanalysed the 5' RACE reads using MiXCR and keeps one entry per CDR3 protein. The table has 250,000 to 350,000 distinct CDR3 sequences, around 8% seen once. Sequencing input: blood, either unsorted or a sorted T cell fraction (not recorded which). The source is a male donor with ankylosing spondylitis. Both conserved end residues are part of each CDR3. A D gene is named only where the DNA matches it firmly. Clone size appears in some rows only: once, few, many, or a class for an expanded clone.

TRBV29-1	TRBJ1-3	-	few	TGCAGCGTTGAAGTCTCGCCCTCTGGAAACACCATATATTTT	CSVEVSPSGNTIYF
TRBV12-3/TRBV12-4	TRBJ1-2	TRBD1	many	TGTGCCAGCAGTTCAGGGGGGGTGTCTTATGGCTACACCTTC	CASSSGGVSYGYTF
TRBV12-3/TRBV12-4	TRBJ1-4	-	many	TGTGCCAGCAGTTTTCTCTTTGGAGGGTCAAATGAAAAACTGTTTTTT	CASSFLFGGSNEKLFF
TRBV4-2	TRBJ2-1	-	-	TGTGCCAGCAGCCAAGATCGAGTACAGGCCGGGTACAATGAGCAGTTCTTC	CASSQDRVQAGYNEQFF
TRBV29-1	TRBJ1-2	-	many	TGCAGCGTTGCTGGGGTGTATGGCTACACCTTC	CSVAGVYGYTF
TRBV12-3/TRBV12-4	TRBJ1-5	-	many	TGTGCCAGCAGTTTTAGTGATAGCAATCAGCCCCAGCATTTT	CASSFSDSNQPQHF
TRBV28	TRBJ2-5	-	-	TGTGCCAGCAGTCAACCGGAGACCCAGTACTTC	CASSQPETQYF
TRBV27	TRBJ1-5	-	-	TGTGCCAGCAGTTTATCGATGGGGGGCAATCAGCCCCAGCATTTT	CASSLSMGGNQPQHF
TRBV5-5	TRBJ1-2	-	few	TGTGCCAGCAGCTTGGGCTATCTGGGAGATGGCTACACCTTC	CASSLGYLGDGYTF
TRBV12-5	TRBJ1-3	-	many	TGTGCTAGTGGTTTGCCGCGCGGCTCTGGAAACACCATATATTTT	CASGLPRGSGNTIYF
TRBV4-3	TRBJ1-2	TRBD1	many	TGCGCCAGCAGCCAAGATCTCGGGACAGGGTTCTATGGCTACACCTTC	CASSQDLGTGFYGYTF
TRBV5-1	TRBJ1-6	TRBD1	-	TGCGCCAGCCAGAGGACAGGGACCAATTCACCCCTCCACTTT	CASQRTGTNSPLHF
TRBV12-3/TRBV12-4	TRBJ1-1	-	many	TGTGCCAGCAGTTTAGCCACCACTGAAGCTTTCTTT	CASSLATTEAFF
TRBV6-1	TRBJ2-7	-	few	TGTGCCAGCATCCCTGCGACATTAGCCTCCTACGAGCAGTACTTC	CASIPATLASYEQYF
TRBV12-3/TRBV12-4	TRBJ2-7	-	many	TGTGCCAGCAGTTTTCCCCAGGGGACTCGAACCTACGAGCAGTACTTC	CASSFPQGTRTYEQYF
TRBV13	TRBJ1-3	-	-	TGTGCCAGCAGCCCGCTCGACCGCTCCCCCTCTGGAAACACCATATATTTT	CASSPLDRSPSGNTIYF
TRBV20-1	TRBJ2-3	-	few	TGCAGTGCTAGAATTCGGGATACGCAGTATTTT	CSARIRDTQYF
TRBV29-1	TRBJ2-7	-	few	TGCAGCGTGGAGGCCGAATCCATGGAGCAGTACTTC	CSVEAESMEQYF
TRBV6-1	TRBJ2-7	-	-	TGTGCCGGGGGGTACGAGCAGTACTTC	CAGGYEQYF
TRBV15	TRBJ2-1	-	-	TGTGCCACCAGCAGAGCGTTGGATAACAATGAGCAGTTCTTC	CATSRALDNNEQFF
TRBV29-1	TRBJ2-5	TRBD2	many	TGCAGCGCCTGGACTAGCGGGGATAGGGAGACCCAGTACTTC	CSAWTSGDRETQYF
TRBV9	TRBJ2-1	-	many	TGTGCCAGCAGCGCGGACGGATCCTCCTACAATGAGCAGTTCTTC	CASSADGSSYNEQFF
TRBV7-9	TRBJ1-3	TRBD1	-	TGTGCCAGCAGCTTGACAGGGGCTGGAAACACCATATATTTT	CASSLTGAGNTIYF
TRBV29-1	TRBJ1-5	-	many	TGCAGCGTTGTGATGGGAAGGGGCAATCAGCCCCAGCATTTT	CSVVMGRGNQPQHF
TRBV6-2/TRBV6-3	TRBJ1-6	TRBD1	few	TGTGCCAGCAGCGCCCCCGGGACAGGGGGTTCACCCCTCCACTTT	CASSAPGTGGSPLHF
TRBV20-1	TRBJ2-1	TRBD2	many	TGCAGTGCCCCATCTAGCGGCTCCTACAATGAGCAGTTCTTC	CSAPSSGSYNEQFF
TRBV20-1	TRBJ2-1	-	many	TGCAGTGCTAGCCTAGGTTACAATGAGCAGTTCTTC	CSASLGYNEQFF
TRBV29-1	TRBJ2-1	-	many	TGCAGCGTTGAAGATCAGAGCGGACTGCGGAATGAGCAGTTCTTC	CSVEDQSGLRNEQFF
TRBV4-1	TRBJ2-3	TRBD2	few	TGCGCCAGCAGCCAACCAACTAGCGGGAGGCGGGATACGCAGTATTTT	CASSQPTSGRRDTQYF
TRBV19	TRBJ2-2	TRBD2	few	TGTGCCAGTAGTCTACTGGGAGGGGCGGGAGGTCACACCGGGGAGCTGTTTTTT	CASSLLGGAGGHTGELFF
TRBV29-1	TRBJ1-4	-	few	TGCAGCGTTGAAGGTTCAGGGCACAATGAAAAACTGTTTTTT	CSVEGSGHNEKLFF
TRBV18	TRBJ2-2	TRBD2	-	TGTGCCAGCTCACCGGAACTAGCGGGAACCGGGGAGCTGTTTTTT	CASSPELAGTGELFF
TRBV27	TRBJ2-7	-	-	TGTGCCAGCAGTTTAGCTAGCGCCATCTACGAGCAGTACTTC	CASSLASAIYEQYF
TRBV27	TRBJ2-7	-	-	TGTGCCAACCGCAACGAGCAGTACTTC	CANRNEQYF
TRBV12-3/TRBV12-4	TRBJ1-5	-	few	TGTGCCAGCACCCTGGGGGGTGGCTATCAGCCCCAGCATTTT	CASTLGGGYQPQHF
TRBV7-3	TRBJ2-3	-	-	TGTGCCAGCAGCCCCCCCCCGGGGGAGTGTGGGCAGTATTTT	CASSPPPGECGQYF
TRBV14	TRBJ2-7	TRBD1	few	TGTGCCAGCAGCCGACAGGGGAACGTCTACGAGCAGTACTTC	CASSRQGNVYEQYF
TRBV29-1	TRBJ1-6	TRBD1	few	TGCAGCGTCCTCGCGGGACAGGGAGACACCCTCCACTTT	CSVLAGQGDTLHF
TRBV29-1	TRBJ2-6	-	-	TGCAGCGTTGAAGGGGTCAGGGGCGCTTCTGGGGCCAACGTCCTGACTTTC	CSVEGVRGASGANVLTF
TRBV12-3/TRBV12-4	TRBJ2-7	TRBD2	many	TGTGCCAGCAGTTTTGGCGGGGGGGGGTACGAGCAGTACTTC	CASSFGGGGYEQYF
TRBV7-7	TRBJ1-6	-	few	TGTGCCAGCAGCTTAGGCAATAATTCACCCCTCCACTTT	CASSLGNNSPLHF
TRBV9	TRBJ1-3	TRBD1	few	TGTGCCAGCGCTATAACAGGGGACGGAAACACCATATATTTT	CASAITGDGNTIYF
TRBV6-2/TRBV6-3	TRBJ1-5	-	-	TGTGCCAGCAGCCGTCACGTTAGCAATCAGCCCCAGCATTTT	CASSRHVSNQPQHF
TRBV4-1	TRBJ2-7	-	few	TGCGCCAGCAGCCCCCACCGCCGGGATCCCCCCTACGAGCAGTACTTC	CASSPHRRDPPYEQYF
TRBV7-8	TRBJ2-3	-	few	TGTGCCAGCAGGTTGGGGCGTCCAGATACGCAGTATTTT	CASRLGRPDTQYF